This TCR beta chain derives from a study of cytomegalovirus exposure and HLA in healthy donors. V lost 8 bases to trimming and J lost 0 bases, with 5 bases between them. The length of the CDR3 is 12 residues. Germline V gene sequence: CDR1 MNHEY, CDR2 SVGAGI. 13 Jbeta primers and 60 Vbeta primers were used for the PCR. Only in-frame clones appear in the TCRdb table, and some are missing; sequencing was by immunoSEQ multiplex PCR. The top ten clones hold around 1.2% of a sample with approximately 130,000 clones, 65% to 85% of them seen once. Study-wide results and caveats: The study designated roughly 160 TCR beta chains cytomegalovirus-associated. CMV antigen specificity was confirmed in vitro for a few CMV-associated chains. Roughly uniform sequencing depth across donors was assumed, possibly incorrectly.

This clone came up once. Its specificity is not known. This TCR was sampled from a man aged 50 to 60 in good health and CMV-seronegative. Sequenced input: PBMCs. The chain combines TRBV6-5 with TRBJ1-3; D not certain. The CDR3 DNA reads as TGTGCCAGCGTGAGCTCTGGAAACACCATATATTTT. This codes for CASVSSGNTIYF.